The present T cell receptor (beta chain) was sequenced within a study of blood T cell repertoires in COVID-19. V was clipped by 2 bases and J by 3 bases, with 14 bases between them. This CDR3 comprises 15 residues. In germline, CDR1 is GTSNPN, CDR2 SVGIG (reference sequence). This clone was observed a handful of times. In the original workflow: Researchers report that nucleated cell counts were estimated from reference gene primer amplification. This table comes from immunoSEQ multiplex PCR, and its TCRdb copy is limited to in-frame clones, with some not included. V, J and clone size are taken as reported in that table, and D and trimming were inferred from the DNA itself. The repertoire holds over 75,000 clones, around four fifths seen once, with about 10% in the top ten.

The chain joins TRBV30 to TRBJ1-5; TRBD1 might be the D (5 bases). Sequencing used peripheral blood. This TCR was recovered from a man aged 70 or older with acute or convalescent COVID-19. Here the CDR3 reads CAWSLSGIFNQPQHF. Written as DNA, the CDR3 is TGTGCCTGGAGTCTTTCAGGGATATTCAATCAGCCCCAGCATTTT.